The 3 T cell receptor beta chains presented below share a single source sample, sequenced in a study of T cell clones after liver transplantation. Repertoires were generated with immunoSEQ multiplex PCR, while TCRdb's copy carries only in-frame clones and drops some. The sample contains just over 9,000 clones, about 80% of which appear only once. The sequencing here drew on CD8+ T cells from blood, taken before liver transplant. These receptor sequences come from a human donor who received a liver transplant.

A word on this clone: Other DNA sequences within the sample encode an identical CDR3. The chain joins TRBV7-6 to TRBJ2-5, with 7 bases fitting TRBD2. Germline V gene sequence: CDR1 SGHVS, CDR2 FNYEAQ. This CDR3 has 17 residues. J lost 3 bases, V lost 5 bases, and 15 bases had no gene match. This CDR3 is CASSPGFGAGVEETQYF. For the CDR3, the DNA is TGTGCCAGCAGCCCCGGCTTTGGGGCGGGAGTGGAAGAGACCCAGTACTTC.

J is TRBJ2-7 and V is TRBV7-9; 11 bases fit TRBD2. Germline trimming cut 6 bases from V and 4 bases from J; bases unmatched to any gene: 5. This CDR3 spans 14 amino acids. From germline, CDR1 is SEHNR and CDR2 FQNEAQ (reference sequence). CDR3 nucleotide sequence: TGTGCCAGCAGGTCAACTAGCGGGGGTTACGAGCAGTACTTC. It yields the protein CASRSTSGGYEQYF.

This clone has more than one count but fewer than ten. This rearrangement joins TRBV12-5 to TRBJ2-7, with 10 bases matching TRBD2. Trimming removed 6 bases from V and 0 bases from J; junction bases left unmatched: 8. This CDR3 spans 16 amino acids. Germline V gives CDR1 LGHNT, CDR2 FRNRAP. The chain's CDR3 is CASGQPLAGPSYEQYF. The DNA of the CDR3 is TGTGCTAGTGGCCAACCACTAGCGGGGCCCTCCTACGAGCAGTACTTC.